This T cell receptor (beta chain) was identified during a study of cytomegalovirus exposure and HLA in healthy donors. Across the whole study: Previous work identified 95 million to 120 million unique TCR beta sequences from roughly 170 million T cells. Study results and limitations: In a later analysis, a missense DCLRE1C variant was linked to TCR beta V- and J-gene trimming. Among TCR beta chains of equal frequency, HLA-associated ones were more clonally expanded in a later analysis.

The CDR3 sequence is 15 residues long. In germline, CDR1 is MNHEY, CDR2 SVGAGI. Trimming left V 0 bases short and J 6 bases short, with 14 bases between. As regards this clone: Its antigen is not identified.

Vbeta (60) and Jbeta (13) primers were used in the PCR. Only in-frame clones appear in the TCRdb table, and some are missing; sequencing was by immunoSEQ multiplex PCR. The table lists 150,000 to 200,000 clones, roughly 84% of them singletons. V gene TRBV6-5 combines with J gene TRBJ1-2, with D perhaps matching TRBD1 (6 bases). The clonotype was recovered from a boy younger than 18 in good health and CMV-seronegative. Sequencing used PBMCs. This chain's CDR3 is CASSYSTAGGDGYTF. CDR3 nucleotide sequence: TGTGCCAGCAGTTACTCGACAGCGGGGGGCGATGGCTACACCTTC.